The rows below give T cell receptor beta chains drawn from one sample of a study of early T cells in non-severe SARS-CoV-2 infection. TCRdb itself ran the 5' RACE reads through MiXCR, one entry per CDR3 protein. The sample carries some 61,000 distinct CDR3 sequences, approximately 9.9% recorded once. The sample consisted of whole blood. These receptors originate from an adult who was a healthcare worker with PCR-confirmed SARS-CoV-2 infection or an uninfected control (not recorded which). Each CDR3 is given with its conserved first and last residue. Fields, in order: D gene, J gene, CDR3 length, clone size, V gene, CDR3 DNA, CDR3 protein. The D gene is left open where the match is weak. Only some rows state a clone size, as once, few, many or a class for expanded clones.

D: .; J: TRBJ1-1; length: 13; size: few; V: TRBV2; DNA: TGTGCCAGCAGTGAAACCCTACGAACTGAAGCTTTCTTT; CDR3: CASSETLRTEAFF
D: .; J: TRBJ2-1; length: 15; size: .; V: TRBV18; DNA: TGTGCCAGCTCCGTGTCAGGAGGCAGGGGCAATGAGCAGTTCTTC; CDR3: CASSVSGGRGNEQFF
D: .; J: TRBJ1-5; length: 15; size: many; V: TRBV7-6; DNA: TGTGCCAGCAGCTTAGAAGAAGGACGCAATCAGCCCCAGCATTTT; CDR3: CASSLEEGRNQPQHF
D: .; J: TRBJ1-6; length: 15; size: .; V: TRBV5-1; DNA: TGCGCCAGCAGCTTGGCAAGACTTGAGAATTCACCCCTCCACTTT; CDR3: CASSLARLENSPLHF
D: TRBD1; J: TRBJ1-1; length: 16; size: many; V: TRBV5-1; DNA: TGCGCCAGCTCCACGAGTGGACAGGGAATGGACACTGAAGCTTTCTTT; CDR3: CASSTSGQGMDTEAFF
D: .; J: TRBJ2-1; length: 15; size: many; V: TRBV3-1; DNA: TGTGCCAGCAGCCAAGATCAAGGGAACTACAATGAGCAGTTCTTC; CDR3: CASSQDQGNYNEQFF
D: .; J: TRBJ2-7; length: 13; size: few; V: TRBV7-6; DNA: TGTGCCAGCAGCTTGGCAGTCGACTACGAGCAGTACTTC; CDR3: CASSLAVDYEQYF
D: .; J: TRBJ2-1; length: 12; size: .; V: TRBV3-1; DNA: TGTGCCAGCAGCCAAGATTGGAGGGGTCAGTTCTTC; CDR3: CASSQDWRGQFF
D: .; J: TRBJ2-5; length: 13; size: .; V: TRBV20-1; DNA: TGCAGTGCTCTACAGGGGGGGCAAGAGACCCAGTACTTC; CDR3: CSALQGGQETQYF
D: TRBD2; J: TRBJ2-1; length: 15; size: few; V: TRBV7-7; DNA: TGTGCCAGCAGCCCCCGGTGGGGAGGGCCGGTTGAGCAGTTCTTC; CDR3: CASSPRWGGPVEQFF
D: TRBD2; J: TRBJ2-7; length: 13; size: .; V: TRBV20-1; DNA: TGCAGTGCTAGGCCGACTAGCACCTACGAGCAGTACTTC; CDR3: CSARPTSTYEQYF
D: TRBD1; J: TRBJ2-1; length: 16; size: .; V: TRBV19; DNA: TGTGCCAGTAGTAGGGAAGGGACAGGTTGGTTGGATGAGCAGTTCTTC; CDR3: CASSREGTGWLDEQFF
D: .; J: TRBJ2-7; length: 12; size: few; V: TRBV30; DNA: TGTGCCTGGAGTGCTACCGCTTACGAGCAGTACTTC; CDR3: CAWSATAYEQYF
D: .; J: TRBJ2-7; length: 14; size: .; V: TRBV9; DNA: TGTGCCAGCAGCGTAGGAGGGGAGCCCTACGAGCAGTACTTC; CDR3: CASSVGGEPYEQYF
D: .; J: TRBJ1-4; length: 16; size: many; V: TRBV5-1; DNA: TGCGCCAGCAGCGGGGGTCCAGGGCAGGGGAATGAAAAACTGTTTTTT; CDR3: CASSGGPGQGNEKLFF
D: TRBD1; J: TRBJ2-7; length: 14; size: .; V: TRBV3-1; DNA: TGTGCCAGCAGCCTAGGGACAGGTTTCTACGAGCAGTACTTC; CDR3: CASSLGTGFYEQYF
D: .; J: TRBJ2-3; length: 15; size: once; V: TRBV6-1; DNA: TGTGCCAGCACCCTTCGAGGGGGGGGAACAGATACGCAGTATTTT; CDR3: CASTLRGGGTDTQYF
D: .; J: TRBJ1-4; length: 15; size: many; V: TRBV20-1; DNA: TGCAGTGCTAGAGATCCACAGGGAACTAATGAAAAACTGTTTTTT; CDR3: CSARDPQGTNEKLFF
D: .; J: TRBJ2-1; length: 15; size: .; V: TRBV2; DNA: TGTGCCAGCAGTGAGGTCGGGGCGGTAAGCAATGAGCAGTTCTTC; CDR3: CASSEVGAVSNEQFF
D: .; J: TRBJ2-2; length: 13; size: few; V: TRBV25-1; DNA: TGTGCCAGCAGTGCAGCGAACACCGGGGAGCTGTTTTTT; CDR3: CASSAANTGELFF
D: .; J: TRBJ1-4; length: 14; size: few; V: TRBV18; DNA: TGTGCCAGCTCACCACCCACAGGCGGGCGAAAACTGTTTTTT; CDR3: CASSPPTGGRKLFF
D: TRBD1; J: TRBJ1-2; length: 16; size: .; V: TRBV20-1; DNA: TGCAGTGCTAACCCAGGCGACAGGGAAGTTGTATGGGGCTACACCTTC; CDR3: CSANPGDREVVWGYTF
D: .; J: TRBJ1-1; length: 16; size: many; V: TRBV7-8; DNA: TGTGCCAGCAGCTTAGTCGTCCGACAGTCGAACACTGAAGCTTTCTTT; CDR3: CASSLVVRQSNTEAFF
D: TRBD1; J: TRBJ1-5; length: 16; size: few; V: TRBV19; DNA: TGTGCCAGTAAGGACAGGCTCCAGGGGGACAATCAGCCCCAGCATTTT; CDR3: CASKDRLQGDNQPQHF
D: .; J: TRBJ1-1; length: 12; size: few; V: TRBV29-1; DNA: TGCACCCCCCGACAGGTGAACACTGAAGCTTTCTTT; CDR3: CTPRQVNTEAFF
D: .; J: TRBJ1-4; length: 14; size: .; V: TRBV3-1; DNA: TGTGCCAGCAGCCAGCAGTTAACTAATGAAAAACTGTTTTTT; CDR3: CASSQQLTNEKLFF
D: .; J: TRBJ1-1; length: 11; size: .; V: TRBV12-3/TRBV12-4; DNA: TGTGCCAGCAGCTGGGGCCGTGAAGCTTTCTTT; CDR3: CASSWGREAFF
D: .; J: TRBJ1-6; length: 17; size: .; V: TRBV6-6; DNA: TGTGCCAGCAGTTACTCGTTAACGAACTCCTATAATTCACCCCTCCACTTT; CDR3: CASSYSLTNSYNSPLHF
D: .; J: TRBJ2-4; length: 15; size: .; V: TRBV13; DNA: TGTGCCAGCAGCTTAGTCGGGACCACCGGGCACATTCAGTACTTC; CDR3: CASSLVGTTGHIQYF
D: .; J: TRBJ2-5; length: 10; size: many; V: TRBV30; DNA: TGTGCCTGGAGTGGAGAGACCCAGTACTTC; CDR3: CAWSGETQYF
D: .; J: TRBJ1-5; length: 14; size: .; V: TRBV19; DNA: TGTGCCAGTAGCTCCGACAGGATCCCTCAGCCCCAGCATTTT; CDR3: CASSSDRIPQPQHF
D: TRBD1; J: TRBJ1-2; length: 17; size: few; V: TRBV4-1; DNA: TGCGCCAGCAGCCAAGTTGAGACAGGGGCAACTAACTATGGCTACACCTTC; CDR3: CASSQVETGATNYGYTF
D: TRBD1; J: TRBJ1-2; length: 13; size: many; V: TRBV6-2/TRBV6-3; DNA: TGTGCCAGCAGTTACGGACAGGTCAATGGCTACACCTTC; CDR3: CASSYGQVNGYTF
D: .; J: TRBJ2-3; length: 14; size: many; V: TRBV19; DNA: TGTGCCAGTAGTATAACCACTTACCGGGATACGCAGTATTTT; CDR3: CASSITTYRDTQYF
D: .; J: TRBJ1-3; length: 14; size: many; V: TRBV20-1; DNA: TGCAGTGCTGGAGAAGGATACTCTGGAAACACCATATATTTT; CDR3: CSAGEGYSGNTIYF
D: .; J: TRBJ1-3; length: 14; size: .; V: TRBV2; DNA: TGTGCCAGCAGTGGGGATCTAACTGGAAACACCATATATTTT; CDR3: CASSGDLTGNTIYF
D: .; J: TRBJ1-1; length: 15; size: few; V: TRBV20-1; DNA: TGCAGTGCTAGAGAGCAGGGAGTCAGGGGCACTGAAGCTTTCTTT; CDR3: CSAREQGVRGTEAFF
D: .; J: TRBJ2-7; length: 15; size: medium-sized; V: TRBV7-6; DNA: TGTGCCAGCAGCCCCTCCGACGCAGCCCCCTACGAGCAGTACTTC; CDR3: CASSPSDAAPYEQYF
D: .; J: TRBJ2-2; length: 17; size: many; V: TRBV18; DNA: TGTGCCAGCTCACCACCCCAGGCCCCCCAGAACACCGGGGAGCTGTTTTTT; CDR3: CASSPPQAPQNTGELFF
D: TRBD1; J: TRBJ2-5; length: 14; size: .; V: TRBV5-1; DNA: TGCGCCAGCAGCTCGGGACAGGACCAAGAGACCCAGTACTTC; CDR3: CASSSGQDQETQYF
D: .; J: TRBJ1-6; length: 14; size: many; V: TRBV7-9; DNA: TGTGCCAGCAGCTTACAAGGGGATAATTCACCCCTCCACTTT; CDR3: CASSLQGDNSPLHF
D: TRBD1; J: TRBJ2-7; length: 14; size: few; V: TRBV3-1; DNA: TGTGCCAGCAGCCGGGGACAGATAACCTACGAGCAGTACTTC; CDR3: CASSRGQITYEQYF
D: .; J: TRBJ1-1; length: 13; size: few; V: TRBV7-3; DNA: TGTGCCAGCAGCTTACTTGGATCCTCCGAAGCTTTCTTT; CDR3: CASSLLGSSEAFF
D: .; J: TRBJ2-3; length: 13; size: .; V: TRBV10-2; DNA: TGCGCCAGCAGGGTGCCGAGCACAGATACGCAGTATTTT; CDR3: CASRVPSTDTQYF
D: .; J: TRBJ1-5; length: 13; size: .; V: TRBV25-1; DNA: TGTGCCAGCTCGACAGGTGGCAATCAGCCCCAGCATTTT; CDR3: CASSTGGNQPQHF
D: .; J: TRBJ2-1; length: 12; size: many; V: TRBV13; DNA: TGTGCCAGCAGCAATAGGGTCCATGAGCAGTTCTTC; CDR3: CASSNRVHEQFF
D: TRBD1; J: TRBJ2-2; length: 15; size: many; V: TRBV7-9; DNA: TGTGCCAGCAGCTACAGGGGGCGAAGTACCGGGGAGCTGTTTTTT; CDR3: CASSYRGRSTGELFF
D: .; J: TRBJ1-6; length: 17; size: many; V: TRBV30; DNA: TGTGCCTGGAGTGTAAGGGCCGGCACCCACGTACATTCACCCCTCCACTTT; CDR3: CAWSVRAGTHVHSPLHF
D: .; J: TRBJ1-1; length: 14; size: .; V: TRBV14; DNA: TGTGCCAGCAGCCTAACAGGAAGGGATACTGAAGCTTTCTTT; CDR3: CASSLTGRDTEAFF
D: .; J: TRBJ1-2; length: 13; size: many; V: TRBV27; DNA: TGTGCCAGCAGTTTGGGGGCGTCCTATGGCTACACCTTC; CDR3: CASSLGASYGYTF
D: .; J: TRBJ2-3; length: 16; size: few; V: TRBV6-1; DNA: TGTGCCAGCAATGGCATGGCAGGGCGGAACACAGATACGCAGTATTTT; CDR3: CASNGMAGRNTDTQYF
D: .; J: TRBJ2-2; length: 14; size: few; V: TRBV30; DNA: TGTGCCTGGAGTGTAACCAGAAACACCGGGGAGCTGTTTTTT; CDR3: CAWSVTRNTGELFF
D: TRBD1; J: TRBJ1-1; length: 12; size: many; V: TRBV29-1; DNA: TGCAGCGTCCGGGACAGGGCCACTGAAGCTTTCTTT; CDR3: CSVRDRATEAFF
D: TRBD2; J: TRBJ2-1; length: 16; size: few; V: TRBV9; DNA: TGTGCCAGCAGCGTCTCGAGCGGGGGGGCCGGAAGTGAGCAGTTCTTC; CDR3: CASSVSSGGAGSEQFF
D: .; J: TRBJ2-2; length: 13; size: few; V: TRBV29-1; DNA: TGCAGCGCACCCCGGGAGAACGGAGGGGAGCTGTTTTTT; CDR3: CSAPRENGGELFF